Following are 32 T cell receptor beta chains from one sample sequenced in a study of cytomegalovirus exposure and HLA in healthy donors. Use of 60 Vbeta and 13 Jbeta primers characterized the PCR. The table came from immunoSEQ multiplex PCR; TCRdb's copy has only in-frame clones and leaves some out. The data show tens of thousands of clones, around 60% seen once. The sequencing sample was made of PBMCs. Every receptor here comes from a male donor in good health and CMV-seropositive.

The V gene is TRBV7-2, the J gene TRBJ2-7; 11 nucleotides align to TRBD2. CDR1 is SGHTA, CDR2 FQGNSA, per germline. The CDR3 length is 13 residues. V was pared by 4 bases and J by 7 bases, with 3 bases of the junction left unmatched. Written as DNA, the CDR3 is TGTGCCAGCAGCTCCGTAGCGGGAGGGGAGCAGTACTTC. It codes for CASSSVAGGEQYF.

A few counts support this clone. CDR3 nucleotides: TGTGCCAGCAGTAGACAGGGGGCCGGGCAGCCCCAGCATTTT. Translating gives CASSRQGAGQPQHF. The chain recombines TRBV6-5 with TRBJ1-5; the match to TRBD1 covers 10 bases. CDR1 and CDR2 from the germline V gene are MNHEY and SVGAGI. This CDR3 has 14 amino acids. V shed 5 bases, J shed 7 bases, and the junction held 5 bases outside the gene matches.

The V and J genes are TRBV9 and TRBJ2-5; TRBD1 matches 7 bases. The germline gives CDR1 SGDLS, CDR2 YYNGEE. The trim removed 0 bases at V and 1 base at J, leaving 3 bases unmatched. The CDR3 has 15 amino acids. CDR3 residues: CASSVEGQLQETQYF. Here the CDR3 DNA reads TGTGCCAGCAGCGTAGAGGGACAGCTCCAAGAGACCCAGTACTTC.

The V and J genes are TRBV9 and TRBJ2-3; TRBD2 aligns across 11 bases. This CDR3 has 17 residues. J gave up 3 bases and V 5 bases, and 11 bases lay outside the gene matches. Germline CDR1 is SGDLS and CDR2 is YYNGEE. The CDR3 coding sequence is TGTGCCAGCAGTATATCTAGCGGGAGGCCGGGGACAGATACGCAGTATTTT. Amino acids: CASSISSGRPGTDTQYF.

The chain uses TRBV6-5 and TRBJ1-5, with D maybe TRBD1 (5 bases). The CDR3 totals 15 residues. Germline loops: CDR1 MNHEY, CDR2 SVGAGI. Trimming cost V 6 bases and J 3 bases, with 15 bases left between them. The CDR3 DNA sequence: TGTGCCAGCAGAAGAGTGACAGACCTCAATCAGCCCCAGCATTTT. It encodes CASRRVTDLNQPQHF.

The rearrangement uses TRBV18 and TRBJ2-6; 9 bases fit TRBD1. Germline-derived CDR1 and CDR2 are KGHSH and LQKENI. V dropped 6 bases and J dropped 0; count of bases not matched to a gene: 6. The CDR3 has 17 amino acids. In nucleotides, the CDR3 is TGTGCCAGCTCCCCGGGACAGGGTCCCTCTGGGGCCAACGTCCTGACTTTC. Translation gives CASSPGQGPSGANVLTF.

This clone was counted between two and nine times. The chain recombines TRBV14 with TRBJ1-5; 11 nucleotides match TRBD1. The CDR3 has 16 amino acids. Germline values: CDR1 SGHDN, CDR2 FVKESK. V lost 1 base to trimming and J lost 6 bases; unmatched junction nucleotides: 5. The CDR3 region has the DNA TGTGCCAGCAGCCAAGGTGGGACAGGGGGAGGTCAGCCCCAGCATTTT. Encoded protein: CASSQGGTGGGQPQHF.

In its sample, this clone was seen a few times. The chain recombines TRBV9 with TRBJ1-3, with 7 bases aligning to TRBD1. Per germline, CDR1 SGDLS and CDR2 YYNGEE. The length of the CDR3 is 15 residues. V shed 2 bases, J shed 8 bases, and the junction held 10 bases outside the gene matches. This CDR3 is CASSVYTGEMDTIYF. In DNA, the CDR3 is TGTGCCAGCAGCGTTTATACAGGGGAAATGGACACCATATATTTT.

This rearrangement joins TRBV7-2 to TRBJ2-1; maybe TRBD1 (5 bases). Germline loops: CDR1 SGHTA, CDR2 FQGNSA. CDR3 length: 16 residues. Trimming took 5 bases from V and 9 from J, leaving 23 bases between them. The CDR3: CASSATQGLYNGEQFF. The DNA of the CDR3 is TGTGCCAGCAGCGCTACCCAGGGCCTTTACAATGGTGAGCAGTTCTTC.

The V and J genes are TRBV11-1 and TRBJ1-1, with D perhaps TRBD1 (6 bases). The germline gives CDR1 SGHAT, CDR2 FQDESV (reference sequence). V gave up 0 bases and J gave up 3 bases, with 17 bases separating them. The CDR3 totals 17 residues. CDR3 DNA: TGTGCCAGCAGCTTAGCCGGATGGGGGCAGAGGCACACTGAAGCTTTCTTT. Residues: CASSLAGWGQRHTEAFF.

This clone has only one observation. This chain links TRBV11-2 with TRBJ2-7; the D gene is possibly TRBD2 (5 bases). Trimming left V 0 bases short and J 4 bases short, with 7 bases between. Germline lookup yields CDR1 SGHAT and CDR2 FQNNGV. The length of the CDR3 is 13 residues. CDR3 sequence: CASSLDSGYEQYF. CDR3 in DNA: TGTGCCAGCAGCTTAGACTCGGGGTACGAGCAGTACTTC.

The chain employs TRBV6-6 and TRBJ2-2, with a tentative D call TRBD1 (6 bases). CDR1 and CDR2 (germline): MNHNY, SVGAGI (reference sequence). This CDR3 spans 15 amino acids. The V and J ends lost 5 bases and 0 bases respectively, with 10 bases between them. DNA for the CDR3: TGTGCCAGCAGTAACAGGGCACCGAACACCGGGGAGCTGTTTTTT. Translating gives CASSNRAPNTGELFF.

This clone was found once. The rearrangement links TRBV5-4 to TRBJ2-2; 12 bases are shared with TRBD1. The V segment lost 5 bases and the J segment 7 bases; nucleotides outside the gene matches: 9. Germline V gene sequence: CDR1 SGHNT, CDR2 YYREEE (reference sequence). This CDR3 has 16 amino acids. CDR3 DNA: TGTGCCAGCAGGCCCCCGGGACAGGGGGCAGTCGGGGAGCTGTTTTTT. It translates to CASRPPGQGAVGELFF.

V is TRBV10-3 and J is TRBJ2-1, with 8 nucleotides matching TRBD2. The CDR3 covers 13 residues. With 10 bases clipped from V and 7 bases from J, the junction kept 9 bases outside the gene matches. The V gene's germline CDR1 is ENHRY and CDR2 SYGVKD. The CDR3 protein is CATERENRNEQFF. DNA of the CDR3: TGTGCCACCGAGCGGGAGAATCGGAATGAGCAGTTCTTC.

This chain joins TRBV5-4 and TRBJ2-5; 11 bases are a match to TRBD2. The CDR3 has 15 amino acids. Germline CDR1 reads SGHNT; CDR2 reads YYREEE (reference sequence). J lost 4 bases, V lost 2 bases, and 4 bases had no gene match. Written as DNA, the CDR3 is TGTGCCAGCAGCTTCGACGGGACTAGCGGAGAGACCCAGTACTTC. Its protein product is CASSFDGTSGETQYF.

In its sample, this clone was seen a few times. CDR3 residues: CASSLKLLANTGELFF. The CDR3 DNA reads TGCGCCAGCAGCTTAAAACTCCTAGCGAACACCGGGGAGCTGTTTTTT. V is TRBV5-1 and J is TRBJ2-2; no definite D call. Germline V lookup: CDR1 SGHRS, CDR2 YFSETQ. Trimming took off 2 bases at V and 0 bases at J, with 11 bases between the two ends. The CDR3 has 16 amino acids.

This chain links TRBV28 with TRBJ2-7; 13 positions agree with TRBD2. The germline V gene encodes CDR1 MDHEN and CDR2 SYDVKM. The CDR3 runs 15 residues. The ends lost 6 bases at V and 2 bases at J; junction bases unmatched: 4. In nucleotides, the CDR3 is TGTGCCAGCAGCCTGGGACTAGCGGGGACCTACGAGCAGTACTTC. The encoded protein is CASSLGLAGTYEQYF.

V is TRBV19 and J is TRBJ1-5; 8 nucleotides align to TRBD1. The junction had 5 bases not matched to a gene; V was cut back by 6 bases and J by 4 bases. Germline V gene sequence: CDR1 LNHDA, CDR2 SQIVND (reference sequence). There are 14 residues in the CDR3. The CDR3 coding sequence is TGTGCCAGTAGGATAACAGGGGGGAATCAGCCCCAGCATTTT. The encoded protein is CASRITGGNQPQHF.

The chain uses TRBV2 and TRBJ2-7; a weak D match, TRBD2 (5 bases). Germline loops: CDR1 SNHLY, CDR2 FYNNEI. The CDR3 extends over 15 amino acids. Trimming removed 1 base from V and 3 bases from J, with 13 bases in between. DNA for the CDR3: TGTGCCAGCAGTGAAGTTCAGGACTTGGGCTACGAGCAGTACTTC. Its translation is CASSEVQDLGYEQYF.

In this sample, this clone turned up a few times. J is TRBJ1-2 and V is TRBV7-9; TRBD1 is a possible D gene (6 bases). V shed 4 bases and J shed 3 bases, with 12 bases lying between them. This CDR3 is built from 14 residues. The germline gives CDR1 SEHNR, CDR2 FQNEAQ (reference sequence). CDR3 loop: CASSSFDRYYGYTF. The CDR3 coding sequence is TGTGCCAGCAGCTCCTTTGACAGGTACTATGGCTACACCTTC.

The rearrangement links TRBV6-1 to TRBJ2-5; TRBD2 aligns across 10 bases. The germline CDR1 and CDR2 sequences are MNHNS and SASEGT. The CDR3 is made up of 15 amino acids. Losses at the gene ends were 0 bases for V and 5 bases for J; bases not matched to a gene: 3. The DNA for the CDR3 is TGTGCCAGCAGTGAAGCACTAGCGGGGAGTGAGACCCAGTACTTC. This sequence encodes CASSEALAGSETQYF.

The rearrangement links TRBV27 to TRBJ1-1; D is unclear. V was clipped by 5 bases and J by 5 bases, with 12 bases between them. The CDR3 sequence is 13 residues long. Germline V gene lookup returns CDR1 MNHEY and CDR2 SMNVEV (reference sequence). The CDR3 here is CASSSPTWTEAFF. The CDR3 DNA reads as TGTGCCAGCAGTAGCCCCACTTGGACTGAAGCTTTCTTT.

This chain uses TRBV11-3 with TRBJ1-1; 12 nucleotides match TRBD1. CDR1 is SGHNT, CDR2 YENEEA, per germline. The CDR3 is made up of 16 amino acids. Trimming at V came to 4 bases and at J to 5 bases, leaving 8 bases not matched to a gene. CDR3 residues: CASSSSRGQGATEAFF. The CDR3, as DNA: TGTGCCAGCAGCTCAAGTAGGGGACAGGGGGCGACTGAAGCTTTCTTT.

About this clone: The junction and the germline gene differ at one end; a read error may be behind it. The chain links TRBV6-5 to TRBJ2-5, with 10 bases lining up with TRBD2. The CDR3 contains 15 residues. The germline CDR1 and CDR2 sequences are MNHEY and SVGAGI. CDR3 coding DNA: TGTGCCAGCAGCCTTTCGGGACTAGCGCTAGAGAGCCAGTACTTC. It is translated as CASSLSGLALESQYF.

V and J are TRBV7-6 and TRBJ2-7, with 8 positions matching TRBD2. Unmatched junction bases numbered 5, after V lost 5 bases and J lost 5 bases. The CDR3 sequence is 13 residues long. Germline V CDR1 and CDR2: SGHVS, FNYEAQ. The CDR3 bases are TGTGCCAGCAGCCCGGGGACTAGAAACGAGCAGTACTTC. It yields the protein CASSPGTRNEQYF.

The chain is built from TRBV9 and TRBJ1-4, with 7 bases identical to TRBD1. The CDR3 is 15 amino acids. J was trimmed by 2 bases and V by 2 bases; bases with no gene match: 3. Germline CDR1 is SGDLS and CDR2 is YYNGEE. In DNA form, the CDR3 reads TGTGCCAGCAGCGTTAGGGGGCAGACTAATGAAAAACTGTTTTTT. Amino acids: CASSVRGQTNEKLFF.

The chain links TRBV25-1 to TRBJ2-1; weak D call: TRBD2 (5 bases). The germline V gene has CDR1 MGHDK and CDR2 SYGVNS. Trimming took off 5 bases at V and 0 bases at J, with 11 bases between the two ends. The CDR3 loop spans 15 amino acids. The chain's CDR3 is CASSRTPSSYNEQFF. In DNA form, the CDR3 reads TGTGCCAGCAGTCGGACTCCCAGCTCCTACAATGAGCAGTTCTTC.

This chain joins TRBV27 and TRBJ2-7, with a tentative D call TRBD1 (5 bases). V shed 5 bases and J shed 4 bases, with 6 bases lying between them. Germline CDR1 MNHEY, CDR2 SMNVEV (reference sequence). The CDR3 sequence is 11 residues long. CDR3 sequence (DNA): TGTGCCAGCAGTCAGGGATACGAGCAGTACTTC. Protein product: CASSQGYEQYF.

This chain uses TRBV6-1 with TRBJ2-1, with unresolved D. From germline, CDR1 is MNHNS and CDR2 SASEGT. The ends were cut back, 6 bases at V and 6 bases at J, with 6 bases in the middle. The CDR3 runs to 11 residues. This chain's CDR3 is CASSLGNEQFF. CDR3 DNA: TGTGCCAGCAGCCTCGGCAATGAGCAGTTCTTC.

The J gene is TRBJ2-7, the V gene TRBV6-1, with 8 bases matching TRBD1. The length of the CDR3 is 11 residues. Germline lookup yields CDR1 MNHNS and CDR2 SASEGT. CDR3 nucleotides: TGTGCGACAGGGGAGAACTACGAGCAGTACTTC. Translating gives CATGENYEQYF.

The chain links TRBV19 to TRBJ2-3, with 12 bases that match TRBD2. Germline V gene data show CDR1 as LNHDA and CDR2 as SQIVND (reference sequence). The CDR3 has 17 residues. Unmatched junction bases numbered 5, after V lost 4 bases and J lost 0 bases. The CDR3 nucleotides read TGTGCCAGTAGTAGGGGACTAGCGGGTAGTAGCACAGATACGCAGTATTTT. Encoded protein: CASSRGLAGSSTDTQYF.

The chain couples TRBV27 to TRBJ1-1; 7 bases agree with TRBD1. Germline V gene data show CDR1 as MNHEY and CDR2 as SMNVEV (reference sequence). This CDR3 spans 12 amino acids. The ends lost 5 bases at V and 5 bases at J; junction bases unmatched: 2. The CDR3 reads CASSSRGTEAFF. The CDR3 nucleotides read TGTGCCAGCAGTAGCAGGGGGACTGAAGCTTTCTTT.